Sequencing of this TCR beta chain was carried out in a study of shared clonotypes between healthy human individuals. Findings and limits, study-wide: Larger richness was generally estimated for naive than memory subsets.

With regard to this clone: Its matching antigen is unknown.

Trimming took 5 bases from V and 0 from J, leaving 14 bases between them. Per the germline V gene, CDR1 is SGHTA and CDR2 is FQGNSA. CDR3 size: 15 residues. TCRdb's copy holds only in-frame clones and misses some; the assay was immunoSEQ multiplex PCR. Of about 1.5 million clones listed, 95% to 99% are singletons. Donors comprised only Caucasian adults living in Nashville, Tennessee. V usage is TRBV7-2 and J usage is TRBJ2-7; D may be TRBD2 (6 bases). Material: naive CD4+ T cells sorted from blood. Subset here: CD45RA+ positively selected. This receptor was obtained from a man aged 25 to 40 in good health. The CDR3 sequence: CASSILGGSSYEQYF. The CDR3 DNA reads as TGTGCCAGCAGCATCCTCGGGGGAAGCTCCTACGAGCAGTACTTC.